This T cell receptor (beta chain) is drawn from a study of cytomegalovirus exposure and HLA in healthy donors. This CDR3 is built from 9 residues. Germline-derived CDR1 and CDR2 are MNHNS and SASEGT. V lost 8 bases, J lost 10 bases, and 6 bases lay in between. Some clones are missing from TCRdb's copy, which holds only in-frame ones; the method was immunoSEQ multiplex PCR. The sample lists about 130,000 clones; just under 90% were seen once. Whole-study results and caveats: In vitro work confirmed that a few CMV-associated chains recognize CMV antigens.

Worth noting for this clone: Its antigen is unidentified.

This sequence originates from a man aged 30 to 39 in good health and CMV-seronegative. Sequencing was performed on PBMCs. This chain connects TRBV6-1 to TRBJ2-1, with a weak D call TRBD1 (5 bases). CDR3 residues: CASGAEQFF. CDR3 DNA: TGTGCCAGCGGGGCGGAGCAGTTCTTC.